This record concerns one T cell receptor (beta chain) sequence. The CDR3 totals 14 residues. V lost 1 base and J lost 5, with 11 bases in between. Per the germline V gene, CDR1 is MNHEY and CDR2 is SMNVEV (reference sequence). The protocol was immunoSEQ multiplex PCR, while the TCRdb copy is restricted to in-frame clones and leaves out a portion. The data contain around 550,000 clones, around 96% of them singletons. The sample belongs to a study of shared clonotypes between healthy human individuals. The gene calls are TRBV27 and TRBJ1-1; TRBD1 is a possible D gene (5 bases). This receptor was taken from a woman younger than 45 in good health. Sequenced sample: naive CD4+ T cells sorted from blood. The subset denotes: CD45RA+ positively selected. The CDR3 DNA follows: TGTGCCAGCAGTTTATGGCAGGGAGATACTGAAGCTTTCTTT. It specifies CASSLWQGDTEAFF.